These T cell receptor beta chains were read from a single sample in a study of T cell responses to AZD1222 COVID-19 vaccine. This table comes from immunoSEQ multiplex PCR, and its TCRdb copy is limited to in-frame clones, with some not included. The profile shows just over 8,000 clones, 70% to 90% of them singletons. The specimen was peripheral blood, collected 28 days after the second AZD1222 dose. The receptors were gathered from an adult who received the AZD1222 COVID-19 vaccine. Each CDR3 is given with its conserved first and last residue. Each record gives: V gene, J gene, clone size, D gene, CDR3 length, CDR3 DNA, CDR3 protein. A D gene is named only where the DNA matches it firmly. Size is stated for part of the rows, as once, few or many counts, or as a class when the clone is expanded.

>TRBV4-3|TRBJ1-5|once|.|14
TGCGCCAGCAGCCAAGAACTGGGAAATCAGCCCCAGCATTTT
CASSQELGNQPQHF
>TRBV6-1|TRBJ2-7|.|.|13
TGTGCCAGCAGTGAAGGAGCTATGTACGAGCAGTACTTC
CASSEGAMYEQYF
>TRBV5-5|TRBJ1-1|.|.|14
TGTGCCAGCAGCTTGGAGCCGTCGAACACTGAAGCTTTCTTT
CASSLEPSNTEAFF
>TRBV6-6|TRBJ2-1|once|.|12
TGTGCCAGCAGTGCCAGGGGGGATGAGCAGTTCTTC
CASSARGDEQFF
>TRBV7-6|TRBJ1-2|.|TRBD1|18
TGTGCCAGCAGCTTAGCGTCGGGTCTGCAGGGGGCTACCTATGGCTACACCTTC
CASSLASGLQGATYGYTF
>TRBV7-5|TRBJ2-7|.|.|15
TGTGTCAGAAGCCATAACCGACAGGAGACCTACGAGCAGTACTTC
CVRSHNRQETYEQYF
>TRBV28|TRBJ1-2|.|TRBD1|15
TGTGCCAGCAGTTTTGGGGACAGGGGAAACTATGGCTACACCTTC
CASSFGDRGNYGYTF
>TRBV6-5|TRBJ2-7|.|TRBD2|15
TGTGCCAGCAGTCCACTAGCGGGAGGTGAGTACGAGCAGTACTTC
CASSPLAGGEYEQYF
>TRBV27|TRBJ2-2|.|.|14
TGTGCCAGCAGGGAGGGCGTTCGAACCGGGGAGCTGTTTTTT
CASREGVRTGELFF
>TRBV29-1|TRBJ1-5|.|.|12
TGCAGCGTTGCGGGTAGCAATCAGCCCCAGCATTTT
CSVAGSNQPQHF
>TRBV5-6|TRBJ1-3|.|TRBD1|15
TGTGCCAGCAGCCTCCTGGACAGGCCTGGAAACACCATATATTTT
CASSLLDRPGNTIYF
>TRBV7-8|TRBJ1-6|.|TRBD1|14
TGTGCCAGCAGCCGGGACAGGGCTGATTCACCCCTCCACTTT
CASSRDRADSPLHF
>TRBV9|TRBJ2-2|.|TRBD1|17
TGTGCCAGCAGCCCCGGACAGGGGGGGTCTTTGACCGGGGAGCTGTTTTTT
CASSPGQGGSLTGELFF
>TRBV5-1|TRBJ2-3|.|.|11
TGCGCCAGCAGCCTTGTAGATACGCAGTATTTT
CASSLVDTQYF
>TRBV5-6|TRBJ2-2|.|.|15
TGTGCCAGCAGCGTAGCCGGGACTTCCACCGGGGAGCTGTTTTTT
CASSVAGTSTGELFF
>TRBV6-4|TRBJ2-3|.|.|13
TGTGCCAGCAGTGACTCGCTCACAGATACGCAGTATTTT
CASSDSLTDTQYF
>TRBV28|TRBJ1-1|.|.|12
TGTGCCAGCACTACCGGTAGGGAGCTAGCTTTCTTT
CASTTGRELAFF
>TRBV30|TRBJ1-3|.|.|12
TGTGCCTGGAAGGGGCTCGGAAACACCATATATTTT
CAWKGLGNTIYF
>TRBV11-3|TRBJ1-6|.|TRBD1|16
TGTGCCAGCAGCTTAGGTACCGGGACAGGGGGTTCACCCCTCCACTTT
CASSLGTGTGGSPLHF
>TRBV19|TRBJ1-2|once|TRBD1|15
TGTGCCAGTAGTAGGACAGGGCCCTTACAAGGTGGCTACACCTTC
CASSRTGPLQGGYTF
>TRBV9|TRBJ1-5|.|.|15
TGTGCCAGCAGCGTGGATACAGGTAGCAATCAGCCCCAGCATTTT
CASSVDTGSNQPQHF
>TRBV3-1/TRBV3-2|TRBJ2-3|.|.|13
TGTGCCAGCAGCCAAACACTAGCAGATACGCAGTATTTT
CASSQTLADTQYF
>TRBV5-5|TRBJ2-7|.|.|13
TGTGCCAGCAGCCACGGGGACGGGAACGAGCAGTACTTC
CASSHGDGNEQYF
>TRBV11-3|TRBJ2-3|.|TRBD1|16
TGTGCCAGCAGCTTAAGCCGGACAGGGGGCCCAGATACGCAGTATTTT
CASSLSRTGGPDTQYF
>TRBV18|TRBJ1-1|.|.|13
TGTGCCAGCTCACCACAGAGGAACACTGAAGCTTTCTTT
CASSPQRNTEAFF
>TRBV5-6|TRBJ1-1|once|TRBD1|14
TGTGCCAGCAGCTTGTTGGACAGGGGCACTGAAGCTTTCTTT
CASSLLDRGTEAFF
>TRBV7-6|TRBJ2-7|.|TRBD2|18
TGTGCCAGCAGCTTAGTTTCCGGGGGACTAGCGGCCACCTACGAGCAGTACTTC
CASSLVSGGLAATYEQYF
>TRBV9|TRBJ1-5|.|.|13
TGTGCCAGCAGCGTGGACGGTAATCAGCCCCAGCATTTT
CASSVDGNQPQHF
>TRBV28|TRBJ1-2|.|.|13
TGTGCCAGCAGTTTAGAGGGGACCTATGGCTACACCTTC
CASSLEGTYGYTF
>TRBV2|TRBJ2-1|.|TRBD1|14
TGTGCCAGCAGGAGGACAGGGACTTCGGGGGAGCAGTTCTTC
CASRRTGTSGEQFF
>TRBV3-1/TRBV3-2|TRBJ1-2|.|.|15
TGTGCCAGCAGCCAAGTCGGGATCCCTAACTATGGCTACACCTTC
CASSQVGIPNYGYTF
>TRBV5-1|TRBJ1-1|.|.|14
TGCGCCAGCAGCCCGGAAGGAGGGGACACTGAAGCTTTCTTT
CASSPEGGDTEAFF
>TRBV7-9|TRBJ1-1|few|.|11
TGTGCCAGCAGCGAAACAGTTGAAGCTTTCTTT
CASSETVEAFF
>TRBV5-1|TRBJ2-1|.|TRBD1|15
TGCGCCAGCAGCCGCCCCGGACAGGGGGCCTTTGAGCAGTTCTTC
CASSRPGQGAFEQFF
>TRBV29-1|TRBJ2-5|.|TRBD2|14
TGCAGCGTTCTAGGGACTAGCGGAGAAGAGACCCAGTACTTC
CSVLGTSGEETQYF
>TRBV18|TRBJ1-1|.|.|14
TGTGCCAGCTCACCCGGACAAGGCCTACGTGAAGCTTTCTTT
CASSPGQGLREAFF
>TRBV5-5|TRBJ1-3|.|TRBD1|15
TGTGCCAGCAGGCCGACAGGGGGTGAGCGAAACACCATATATTTT
CASRPTGGERNTIYF
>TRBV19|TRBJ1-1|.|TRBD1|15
TGTGCCAGTAGTATAGGTCAGGGGGTGAACACTGAAGCTTTCTTT
CASSIGQGVNTEAFF
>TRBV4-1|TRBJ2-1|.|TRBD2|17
TGCGCCAGCAGCCATCCTAGCGGGAGGGGCTCCTACAATGAGCAGTTCTTC
CASSHPSGRGSYNEQFF
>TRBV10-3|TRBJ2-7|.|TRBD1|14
TGTGCCATCAGACCGGGACAGGGGGTCGACGAGCAGTACTTC
CAIRPGQGVDEQYF
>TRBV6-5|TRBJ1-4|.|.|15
TGTGCCAGCAGTTCCCACCTGAGGGGAGATGAAAAACTGTTTTTT
CASSSHLRGDEKLFF
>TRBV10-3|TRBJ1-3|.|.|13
TGTGCCATCAGGGTAAGCTCTGGAAACACCATATATTTT
CAIRVSSGNTIYF
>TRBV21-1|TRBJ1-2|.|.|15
TGTGCCAGCAGCAAGGATGGCCGTTCTAACTATGGCTACACCTTC
CASSKDGRSNYGYTF
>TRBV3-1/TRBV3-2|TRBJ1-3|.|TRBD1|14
TGTGCCAGCAGCCTACAGGGGAATGGAAACACCATATATTTT
CASSLQGNGNTIYF
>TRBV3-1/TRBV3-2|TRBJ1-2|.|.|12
TGTGCCAGCAGCCATGGGGACTATGGCTACACCTTC
CASSHGDYGYTF
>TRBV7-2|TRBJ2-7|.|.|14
TGTGCCAGCAGCTTAGGTAGACAATCCTACGAGCAGTACTTC
CASSLGRQSYEQYF